This is a list of T cell receptor beta chains from one sample in a study of control samples from healthy donors and cancer patients. Profiled with immunoSEQ multiplex PCR; TCRdb holds only in-frame clones, not every one. The table includes 160,000 or so clones, over 90% detected once. Sequencing used blood. The receptors were sampled from a man aged 50-59 years in good health. CDR3s include the opening cysteine and the closing phenylalanine or tryptophan. A D gene is named only where the DNA matches it firmly. Some rows have no size entry. The others give once, few or many, or a class for an expanded clone.

d_call,v_call,j_call,clone_size,cdr3_nt,cdr3_aa
TRBD2,TRBV5-1,TRBJ2-3,.,TGCGCCAGCGGAATAGCGGGAGAAACAGATACGCAGTATTTT,CASGIAGETDTQYF
.,TRBV24-1,TRBJ2-7,.,TGTGCCACCAGTTCCCTCGGGCAGGGCAACTACGAGCAGTACTTC,CATSSLGQGNYEQYF
.,TRBV5-1,TRBJ1-6,.,TGCGCCAGCAGTTATTCTGATAATTCACCCCTCCACTTT,CASSYSDNSPLHF
TRBD2,TRBV10-3,TRBJ2-1,.,TGTGCCATCAGTGATAATCGTAGGACTAGCGGGAGTCAGAATGAGCAGTTCTTC,CAISDNRRTSGSQNEQFF
.,TRBV27,TRBJ1-1,.,TGTGCCAGCAGTTTATCTCGGAACACTGAAGCTTTCTTT,CASSLSRNTEAFF
.,TRBV5-1,TRBJ1-4,.,TGCGCCAGCAGCTTGGAGGGTCTGAATGAAAAACTGTTTTTT,CASSLEGLNEKLFF
.,TRBV29-1,TRBJ1-2,.,TGCAGCGCTGGCCCGGGGGGGCCTTATGGCTACACCTTC,CSAGPGGPYGYTF
.,TRBV27,TRBJ1-6,.,TGTGCCAGCAGTCCCCGGGCCTCCTATAATTCACCCCTCCACTTT,CASSPRASYNSPLHF
TRBD1,TRBV5-1,TRBJ1-1,.,TGCGCCACTAACCCTGGGACAGAGAACACTGAAGCTTTCTTT,CATNPGTENTEAFF
.,TRBV7-8,TRBJ2-4,.,TGTGCCAGCAGCTTAGAACTAGGGGATGGGACCAAAAACATTCAGTACTTC,CASSLELGDGTKNIQYF
.,TRBV18,TRBJ2-5,.,TGTGCCAGCTCACCGCCGAACAGGAGGGCCCCTCTGGAGACCCAGTACTTC,CASSPPNRRAPLETQYF
TRBD2,TRBV6-5,TRBJ2-3,.,TGTGCCAGCCTTAGGGAGGGGCCATCAGATACGCAGTATTTT,CASLREGPSDTQYF
.,TRBV25-1,TRBJ2-1,.,TGTGCCACCCGTGGGGGGTTTGGGAATGAGCAGTTCTTC,CATRGGFGNEQFF
TRBD1,TRBV7-6,TRBJ1-3,.,TGTGCCAGCAGCCCCGGGACAGTCTCTGGAAACACCATATATTTT,CASSPGTVSGNTIYF
.,TRBV12-3/TRBV12-4,TRBJ1-6,.,TGTGCCAGCAGTCTGACAGGAGAATCACCCCTCCACTTT,CASSLTGESPLHF
.,TRBV6-5,TRBJ2-7,.,TGTGCCAGCAGTTCAGGGAGTACTAACTACGAGCAGTACTTC,CASSSGSTNYEQYF
.,TRBV6-5,TRBJ1-2,.,TGTGCCAGCAGTTACTCGACGGGTTCCAACTATGGCTACACCTTC,CASSYSTGSNYGYTF
.,TRBV15,TRBJ1-4,.,TGTGCCACCAGCAGAGATGTGGGAACTAATGAAAAACTGTTTTTT,CATSRDVGTNEKLFF
TRBD2,TRBV19,TRBJ2-7,.,TGTGCCAGTTCCGTTCCCCTAGCGGGAGGTGCCGAGCAGTACTTC,CASSVPLAGGAEQYF
TRBD1,TRBV19,TRBJ1-6,.,TGTGCCAGTAGTAGCCGGGACAGGGGCTCACCCCTCCACTTT,CASSSRDRGSPLHF
.,TRBV13,TRBJ2-2,.,TGTGCCAGCAGCTTATGGCAGAGAGAAACCGGGGAGCTGTTTTTT,CASSLWQRETGELFF
.,TRBV7-9,TRBJ1-2,.,TGTGCCAGCAGCTTAGGTGGCAGGAACTATGGCTACACCTTC,CASSLGGRNYGYTF
.,TRBV6-5,TRBJ1-1,.,TGTGCCAGCACTTATATGGTTTTCGCTTTCTTT,CASTYMVFAFF
.,TRBV10-3,TRBJ1-5,.,TGTGCCATCAGGACGGACGGTCTCAATCAGCCCCAGCATTTT,CAIRTDGLNQPQHF
.,TRBV3-1/TRBV3-2,TRBJ2-5,.,TGTGCCAGCAGCCTCACTAGCGAGACCCAGTACTTC,CASSLTSETQYF
.,TRBV12-3/TRBV12-4,TRBJ2-5,.,TGTGCCAGCAGTTTACTTCAAGAGACCCAGTACTTC,CASSLLQETQYF
.,TRBV3-1/TRBV3-2,TRBJ2-3,once,TGTGCCAGCAGCCAAGTCCGAGATACGCAGTATTTT,CASSQVRDTQYF
.,TRBV3-1/TRBV3-2,TRBJ2-7,.,TGTGCCAGCAGCCTTAGGGGGACCTACGAGCAGTACTTC,CASSLRGTYEQYF
.,TRBV5-4,TRBJ2-2,.,TGTGCCAGCAGCTTGGGGGGGAGTCGCTCGAACACCGGGGAGCTGTTTTTT,CASSLGGSRSNTGELFF
.,TRBV5-3,TRBJ1-3,.,TGTGCCAGAAGCAAAAATTTCCGGGACCTAAAGTTCTCTGGAAACACCATATATTTT,CARSKNFRDLKFSGNTIYF
TRBD2,TRBV4-1,TRBJ2-4,.,TGCGCCAGCAGCCCCCGAGGAGGGCTAGCGGTACAAAACATTCAGTACTTC,CASSPRGGLAVQNIQYF
.,TRBV7-9,TRBJ2-7,.,TGTGCCAGCAGCCCCCTCCGGGGGGAGCAGTACTTC,CASSPLRGEQYF
TRBD1,TRBV5-1,TRBJ1-1,.,TGCGCCAGCAGCTTCGGCGGACAGGCGACCACTGAAGCTTTCTTT,CASSFGGQATTEAFF
.,TRBV30,TRBJ1-2,.,TGTGCCTGGATTACAGGGTATGGCTACACCTTC,CAWITGYGYTF
.,TRBV10-3,TRBJ2-1,.,TGTGCCATCAGTGAGGCGTTCGGGGACCCAAATTACAATGAGCAGTTCTTC,CAISEAFGDPNYNEQFF
.,TRBV11-2,TRBJ2-2,.,TGTGCCAGCAGCGTCGGGAGAGCGAACACCGGGGAGCTGTTTTTT,CASSVGRANTGELFF
.,TRBV27,TRBJ2-2,.,TGTGCCAGCAGCCCGAGACTAGGGGGAACCGGGGAGCTGTTTTTT,CASSPRLGGTGELFF
.,TRBV6-5,TRBJ1-3,.,TGTGCCAGCAGTTACGACCCCCTCTCTGGAAACACCATATATTTT,CASSYDPLSGNTIYF
TRBD1,TRBV28,TRBJ1-1,.,TGTGCCAGCAGTTTATATCGACAGGGGGCGCGACACACTGAAGCTTTCTTT,CASSLYRQGARHTEAFF
TRBD2,TRBV10-2,TRBJ2-3,.,TGCGCCAGCACCTCTGGACTAGCGCTAAGGGGTCCAGATACGCAGTATTTT,CASTSGLALRGPDTQYF
.,TRBV11-2,TRBJ2-5,.,TGTGCCAGCAGCGCGTTGGGGGTCAGTGCCTCCAAGGTGGGGACCCAGTACTTC,CASSALGVSASKVGTQYF
TRBD1,TRBV6-1,TRBJ1-6,.,TGTGCCAGCAGTGAACCCGGGACAGAGAGACTCCACTTT,CASSEPGTERLHF
.,TRBV15,TRBJ1-2,.,TGTGCCACCAGCAGAGCCAATTATGGCTACACCTTC,CATSRANYGYTF